This is a list of T cell receptor beta chains from one sample in a study of blood T cell repertoires in COVID-19. The table came from immunoSEQ multiplex PCR; TCRdb's copy has only in-frame clones and leaves some out. The profile covers some 150,000 clones, with 80% to 90% appearing a single time and around 3.3% taken by the ten largest. Sequencing was carried out using peripheral blood. These receptors were collected from a man aged 65 to 85 with acute or convalescent COVID-19. CDR3s leave out the opening cysteine and the closing phenylalanine or tryptophan. The D gene is left open where the match is weak.

D | V | CDR3
TRBD2 | TRBV6-2/TRBV6-3 | ASSYSTGTSGVSSYNEQF
NA | TRBV7-9 | ASSLDQASYNEQF
TRBD1 | TRBV6-5 | ASSQGQHNSPLH
TRBD2 | TRBV27 | ASSPPPLAGKPNEQF
NA | TRBV18 | ASSPQNEQF
TRBD2 | TRBV29-1 | SVAASGNYEQY
TRBD2 | TRBV6-5 | ASSSWTSGKDTQY
NA | TRBV29-1 | SVVSRSDRTNEKLF
TRBD2 | TRBV4-3 | ASRRTSETGELF
TRBD1 | TRBV2 | ASTGGQTSYNEQF
NA | TRBV21-1 | ASSTFRQGRRSGELF
NA | TRBV6-6 | ASSGQNSNQPQH
NA | TRBV5-1 | ASSLDTVAGELF
TRBD1 | TRBV9 | ASSSQTGIYGYT
NA | TRBV2 | ATRRVNQPQH
TRBD2 | TRBV7-2 | ASSPTGAGSGANVLT
NA | TRBV29-1 | SVEDWIEGDNEQF
NA | TRBV9 | ASSVRQVNTGELF
TRBD2 | TRBV5-1 | ASSLWPNRLAGGPDEQF
NA | TRBV7-9 | ASSLTQNQETQY
TRBD2 | TRBV6-2/TRBV6-3 | ASSYQASGGETQY
NA | TRBV21-1 | ASSKQIRPDTQY
TRBD2 | TRBV24-1 | ATSDRGLAGVLAKNIQY